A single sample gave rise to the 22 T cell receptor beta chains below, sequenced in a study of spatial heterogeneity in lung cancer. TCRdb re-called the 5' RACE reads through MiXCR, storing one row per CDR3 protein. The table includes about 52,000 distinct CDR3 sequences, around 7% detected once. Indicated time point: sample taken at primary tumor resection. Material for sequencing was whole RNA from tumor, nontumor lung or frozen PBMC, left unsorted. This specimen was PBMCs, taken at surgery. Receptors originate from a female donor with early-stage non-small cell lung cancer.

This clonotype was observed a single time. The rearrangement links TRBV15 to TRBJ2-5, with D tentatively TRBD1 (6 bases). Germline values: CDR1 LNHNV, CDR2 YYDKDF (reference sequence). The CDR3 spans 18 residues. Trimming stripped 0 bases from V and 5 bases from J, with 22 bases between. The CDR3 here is CATSRDRLGHLPGETQYF. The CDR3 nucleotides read TGTGCCACCAGCAGAGATAGGCTGGGACACCTCCCGGGGGAGACCCAGTACTTC.

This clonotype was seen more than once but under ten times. The CDR3 protein is CASSPGRSRAETQYF. In DNA form, the CDR3 reads TGTGCCAGCAGCCCCGGCCGCAGCAGGGCAGAGACCCAGTACTTC. The rearrangement joins TRBV7-3 to TRBJ2-5; TRBD1 might be the D (5 bases). Trimming pared 5 bases from V and 4 bases from J, leaving 17 bases between. The CDR3 totals 15 residues. From germline, CDR1 is SGHTA and CDR2 FQGTGA.

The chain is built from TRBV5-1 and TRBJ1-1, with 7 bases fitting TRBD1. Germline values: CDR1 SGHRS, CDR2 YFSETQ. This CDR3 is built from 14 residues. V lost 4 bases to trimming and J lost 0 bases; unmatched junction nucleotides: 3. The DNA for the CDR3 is TGCGCCAGCAGCAACAGGGGCATGAACACTGAAGCTTTCTTT. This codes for CASSNRGMNTEAFF.

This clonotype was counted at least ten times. The CDR3 loop is CSARDSAEAFF. DNA for the CDR3: TGCAGCGCCAGGGATTCCGCTGAAGCTTTCTTT. The V and J genes are TRBV29-1 and TRBJ1-1; perhaps TRBD1 as D (5 bases). The CDR3 runs to 11 residues. The germline V gene encodes CDR1 SQVTM and CDR2 ANQGSEA. V lost 7 bases, J lost 6 bases, and 12 bases lay in between.

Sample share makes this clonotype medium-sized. CDR3 nucleotide sequence: TGTGCCAGCAGTTCGGAGACAGGGTTGGAGACCCAGTACTTC. It encodes CASSSETGLETQYF. The rearrangement joins TRBV6-5 to TRBJ2-5, with 7 bases fitting TRBD1. CDR3 size: 14 residues. The germline CDR1 and CDR2 sequences are MNHEY and SVGAGI. Trimming took 4 bases from V and 5 from J; bases not matched to a gene: 7.

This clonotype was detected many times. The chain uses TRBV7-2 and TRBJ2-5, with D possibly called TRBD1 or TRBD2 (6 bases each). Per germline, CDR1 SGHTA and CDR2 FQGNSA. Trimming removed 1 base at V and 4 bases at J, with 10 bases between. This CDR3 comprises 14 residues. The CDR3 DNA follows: TGTGCCAGCAGCTTAGGGGGGGCCGGAGAGACCCAGTACTTC. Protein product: CASSLGGAGETQYF.

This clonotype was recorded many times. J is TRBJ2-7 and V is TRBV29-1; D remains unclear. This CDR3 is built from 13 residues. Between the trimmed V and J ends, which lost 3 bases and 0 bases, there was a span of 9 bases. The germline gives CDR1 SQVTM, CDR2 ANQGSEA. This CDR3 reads CSVETSSSYEQYF. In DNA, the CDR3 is TGCAGCGTTGAGACTTCTAGCTCCTACGAGCAGTACTTC.

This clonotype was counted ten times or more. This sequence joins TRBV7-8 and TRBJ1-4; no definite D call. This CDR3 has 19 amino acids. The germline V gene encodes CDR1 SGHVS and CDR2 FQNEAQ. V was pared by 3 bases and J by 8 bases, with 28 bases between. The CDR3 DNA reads TGTGCCAGCAGCTTCGCGGAACCTCGGTTTCGGTCCGTTAGGGAAAAACTGTTTTTT. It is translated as CASSFAEPRFRSVREKLFF.

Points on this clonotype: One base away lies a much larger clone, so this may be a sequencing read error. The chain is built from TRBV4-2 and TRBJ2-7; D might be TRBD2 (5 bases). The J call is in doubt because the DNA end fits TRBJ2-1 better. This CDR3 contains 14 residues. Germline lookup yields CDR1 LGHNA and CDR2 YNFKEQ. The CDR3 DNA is TGTGCCAGCAGCCAAGACGAGGGAAACAACGAGCAGTTCTTC. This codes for CASSQDEGNNEQFF.

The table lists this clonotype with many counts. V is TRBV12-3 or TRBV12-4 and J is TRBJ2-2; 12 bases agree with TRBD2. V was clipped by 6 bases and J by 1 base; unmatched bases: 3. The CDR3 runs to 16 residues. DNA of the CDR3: TGTGCCAGCAGGCTACTAGCGGGGGGGAACACCGGGGAGCTGTTTTTT. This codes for CASRLLAGGNTGELFF.

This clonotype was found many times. This CDR3 is CASSEETQYF. In nucleotides, the CDR3 is TGTGCCAGCAGTGAGGAGACCCAGTACTTC. The chain carries TRBV2 and TRBJ2-5; D is unclear. Germline V gene sequence: CDR1 SNHLY, CDR2 FYNNEI. This CDR3 spans 10 amino acids. Trimming shortened V by 3 bases and J by 5 bases, and 1 base separated the two germline ends.

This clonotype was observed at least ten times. CDR3 sequence (DNA): TGTGCCAGTAGTATAGATGCGGCAGGGAGCTCCTATAATTCACCCCTCCACTTT. Encoded protein: CASSIDAAGSSYNSPLHF. The rearrangement joins TRBV19 to TRBJ1-6, with D possibly being TRBD1 (5 bases). CDR1 LNHDA and CDR2 SQIVND come from the germline V gene (reference sequence). This CDR3 contains 18 residues. V gave up 0 bases and J gave up 0 bases, with 12 bases separating them.

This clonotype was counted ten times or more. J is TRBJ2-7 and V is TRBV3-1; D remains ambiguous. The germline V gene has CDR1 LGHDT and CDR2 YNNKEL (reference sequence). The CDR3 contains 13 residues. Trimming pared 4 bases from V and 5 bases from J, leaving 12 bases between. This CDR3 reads CASSPPPPHEQYF. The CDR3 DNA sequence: TGTGCCAGCAGCCCCCCTCCCCCCCACGAGCAGTACTTC.

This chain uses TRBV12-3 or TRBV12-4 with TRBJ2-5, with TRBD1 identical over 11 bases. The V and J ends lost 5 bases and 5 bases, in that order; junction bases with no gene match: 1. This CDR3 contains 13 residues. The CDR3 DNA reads TGTGCCAGCAGTCGGGACAGGGGGGAGACCCAGTACTTC. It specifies CASSRDRGETQYF.

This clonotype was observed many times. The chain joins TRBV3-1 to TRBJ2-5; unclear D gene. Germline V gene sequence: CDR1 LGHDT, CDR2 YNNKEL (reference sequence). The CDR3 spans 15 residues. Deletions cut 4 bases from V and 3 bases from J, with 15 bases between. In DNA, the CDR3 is TGTGCCAGCAGCCGGGCAATTGGACCTGAAGAGACCCAGTACTTC. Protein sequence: CASSRAIGPEETQYF.

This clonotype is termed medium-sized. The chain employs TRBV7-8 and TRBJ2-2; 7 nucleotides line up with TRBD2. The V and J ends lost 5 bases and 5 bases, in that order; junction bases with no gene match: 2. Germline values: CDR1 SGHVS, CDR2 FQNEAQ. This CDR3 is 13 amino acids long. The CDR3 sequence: CASSPGGTGELFF. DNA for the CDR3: TGTGCCAGCAGCCCCGGGGGGACCGGGGAGCTGTTTTTT.

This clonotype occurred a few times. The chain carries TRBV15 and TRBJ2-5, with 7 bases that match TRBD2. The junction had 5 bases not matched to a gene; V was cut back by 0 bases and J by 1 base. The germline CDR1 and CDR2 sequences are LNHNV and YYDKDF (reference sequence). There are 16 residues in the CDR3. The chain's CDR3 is CATSRDSTGGQETQYF. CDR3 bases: TGTGCCACCAGCAGAGATTCGACGGGGGGCCAAGAGACCCAGTACTTC.

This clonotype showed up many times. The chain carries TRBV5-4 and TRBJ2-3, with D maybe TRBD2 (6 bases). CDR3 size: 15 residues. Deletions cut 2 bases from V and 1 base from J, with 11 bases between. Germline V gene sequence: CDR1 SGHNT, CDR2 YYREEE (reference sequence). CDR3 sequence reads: CASSFGGRGTDTQYF. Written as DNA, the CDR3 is TGTGCCAGCAGCTTCGGGGGACGCGGCACAGATACGCAGTATTTT.

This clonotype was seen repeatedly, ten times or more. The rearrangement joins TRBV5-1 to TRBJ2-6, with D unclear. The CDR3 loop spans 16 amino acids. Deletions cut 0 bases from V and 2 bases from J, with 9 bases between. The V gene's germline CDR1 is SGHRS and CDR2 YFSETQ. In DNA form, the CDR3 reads TGCGCCAGCAGCTTGGATGGGAACACTGGGGCCAACGTCCTGACTTTC. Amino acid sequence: CASSLDGNTGANVLTF.

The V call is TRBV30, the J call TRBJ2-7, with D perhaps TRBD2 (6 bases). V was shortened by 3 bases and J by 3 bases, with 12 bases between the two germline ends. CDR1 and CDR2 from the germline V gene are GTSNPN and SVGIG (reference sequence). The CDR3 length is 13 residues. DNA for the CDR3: TGTGCCTGGAGCCCGGGGGTAGTCTACGAGCAGTACTTC. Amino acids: CAWSPGVVYEQYF.

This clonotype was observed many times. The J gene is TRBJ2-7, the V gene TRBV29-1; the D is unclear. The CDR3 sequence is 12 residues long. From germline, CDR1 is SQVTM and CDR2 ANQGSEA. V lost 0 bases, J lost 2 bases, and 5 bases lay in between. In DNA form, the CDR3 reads TGCAGCGTTGAAGAAAGGGCCTACGAGCAGTACTTC. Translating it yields CSVEERAYEQYF.

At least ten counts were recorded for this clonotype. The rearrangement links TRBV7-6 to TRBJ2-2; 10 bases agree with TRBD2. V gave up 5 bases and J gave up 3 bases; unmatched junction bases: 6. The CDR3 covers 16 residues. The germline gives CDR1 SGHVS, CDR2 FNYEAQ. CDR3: CASSPSGGGDTGELFF. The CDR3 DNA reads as TGTGCCAGCAGCCCTAGCGGGGGAGGAGACACCGGGGAGCTGTTTTTT.